Listed below are T cell receptor beta chains from one sample, sequenced in a study of blood T cell repertoires in COVID-19. Assay: immunoSEQ multiplex PCR; the TCRdb copy retains only in-frame clones and omits some. The sample carries hundreds of thousands of clones, under 90% recorded once. The sample was PBMCs or T cells enriched from blood (not recorded which). The receptors originated from a woman aged 55-70 years who had recovered from COVID-19. CDR3s include the opening cysteine and the closing phenylalanine or tryptophan. D genes are given only for firm matches. A row's size may be missing; if present it is once, few, many or a size class.

V	J	size	D	DNA	CDR3
TRBV23-1	TRBJ1-2	NA	NA	TGCGCCAGCAGTAACCGGGACACCGCTAACTATGGCTACACCTTC	CASSNRDTANYGYTF
TRBV27	TRBJ1-1	NA	TRBD1	TGTGCCAGCAGTTCGGGACAGGGGATAGGGTTGGACACTGAAGCTTTCTTT	CASSSGQGIGLDTEAFF
TRBV10-3	TRBJ1-1	NA	NA	TGTGCCATCAGTGATCTGGCCGGAGCGAACACTGAAGCTTTCTTT	CAISDLAGANTEAFF
TRBV19	TRBJ1-2	NA	TRBD1	TGTGCCAGTAGTACGGGGACAGTGAATGGCTACACCTTC	CASSTGTVNGYTF
TRBV30	TRBJ1-6	NA	NA	TGTGCCTGGAGTGTAACAGGGAGATATTCACCCCTCCACTTT	CAWSVTGRYSPLHF
TRBV5-6	TRBJ1-2	few	NA	TGTGCCAGCAGCTTGCGGGATGGCTACACCTTC	CASSLRDGYTF
TRBV4-3	TRBJ2-1	NA	TRBD2	TGCGCCAGCAGCCAAGATCGAGCGGGGGACTACAATGAGCAGTTCTTC	CASSQDRAGDYNEQFF
TRBV4-2	TRBJ2-3	NA	NA	TGTGCCAGCAGCCAAGGTCCCCGGGGCACAGATACGCAGTATTTT	CASSQGPRGTDTQYF
TRBV5-4	TRBJ1-4	NA	NA	TGTGCCAGCAGCTGGGGGGTAGGAACTAATGAAAAACTGTTTTTT	CASSWGVGTNEKLFF
TRBV15	TRBJ2-7	NA	TRBD1	TGTGCCACCAGCAGAGATCTGACAGGGATCGGCTACGAGCAGTACTTC	CATSRDLTGIGYEQYF
TRBV12-3/TRBV12-4	TRBJ1-2	NA	NA	TGTGCCAGCAGCCCAGGGGCGGATGGCTACACCTTC	CASSPGADGYTF
TRBV3-1/TRBV3-2	TRBJ1-1	NA	NA	TGTGCCAGCAGCCCCGACAGTAGAACTGAAGCTTTCTTT	CASSPDSRTEAFF
TRBV19	TRBJ1-6	NA	TRBD1	TGTGCCAGTACCAGAGGGGGACAGGCTCATAATTCACCCCTCCACTTT	CASTRGGQAHNSPLHF
TRBV3-1/TRBV3-2	TRBJ2-5	NA	TRBD1	TGTGCCAGCAGCCAAGTCCCGGGACAGGGGGCCCAGTACTTC	CASSQVPGQGAQYF
TRBV11-2	TRBJ2-5	NA	TRBD2	TGTGCCAGCAGCTCAGCCGGGACTAGCGGGAGTAAGACCCAGTACTTC	CASSSAGTSGSKTQYF
TRBV7-2	TRBJ2-1	NA	TRBD1	TGTGCCAGCAGCTTAGATGGTCGAGGGACAGGGGAGCAGTTCTTC	CASSLDGRGTGEQFF
TRBV24-1	TRBJ1-5	NA	NA	TGTGCCACCAGTGAGGGGGGTCTGGATCAGCCCCAGCATTTT	CATSEGGLDQPQHF
TRBV7-9	TRBJ2-2	NA	TRBD2	TGTGCCAGCAGCCCACCCCGGGGGGGCCCGAACACCGGGGAGCTGTTTTTT	CASSPPRGGPNTGELFF
TRBV5-1	TRBJ1-1	NA	NA	TGCGCCAGCAGCTTGGTGGCAGGGGTAGAAGCTTTCTTT	CASSLVAGVEAFF
TRBV5-1	TRBJ1-3	NA	NA	TGCGCCAGCAGCTCACTGGGCGGCGGGGAGAGGAGCACCATATATTTT	CASSSLGGGERSTIYF
TRBV21-1	TRBJ2-3	NA	NA	TGTGCCAGCAGCAAAGGGACAGGGTCAGGAGATACGCAGTATTTT	CASSKGTGSGDTQYF
TRBV19	TRBJ1-1	few	NA	TGTGCCAGTAAGAACGAATTCGGTTGGACTGAAGCTTTCTTT	CASKNEFGWTEAFF
TRBV9	TRBJ1-3	once	TRBD1	TGTGCCAGCAGCGTAGGACAGGGAGTAAACACCATATATTTT	CASSVGQGVNTIYF
TRBV7-2	TRBJ1-6	NA	NA	TGTGCCAGCAGCTTAACCCCACCGAGGGGAGGGACCGCTTCACCCCTCCACTTT	CASSLTPPRGGTASPLHF
TRBV29-1	TRBJ1-2	NA	NA	TGCAGCGTTGAAGTGGACAGAAATACTAACTATGGCTACACCTTC	CSVEVDRNTNYGYTF
TRBV19	TRBJ1-1	NA	TRBD1	TGTGCCATCCGGGACAGGGGAGCTGAAGCTTTCTTT	CAIRDRGAEAFF
TRBV29-1	TRBJ1-2	NA	TRBD1	TGCAGCGTGGACAGGGCAGCTAACTATGGCTACACCTTC	CSVDRAANYGYTF
TRBV7-2	TRBJ2-7	NA	NA	TGTGCCAGCAGCTTAACGAAATTTCCGGTTAGCGAGCAGTACTTC	CASSLTKFPVSEQYF
TRBV7-2	TRBJ1-1	few	NA	TGTGCCAGCAGCTCCCAGGCCTCAAACACTGAAGCTTTCTTT	CASSSQASNTEAFF
TRBV6-2/TRBV6-3	TRBJ2-2	NA	TRBD1	TGTGCCAGCAGTTGGGACAGACCGAACACCGGGGAGCTGTTTTTT	CASSWDRPNTGELFF
TRBV18	TRBJ2-1	NA	NA	TGTGCCAGCTCACCACCCGGGACAATCTCCTACAATGAGCAGTTCTTC	CASSPPGTISYNEQFF
TRBV18	TRBJ1-2	NA	NA	TGTGCCAGCTCAAGGAGTCGGGACATCGCCTTTGGCTACACCTTC	CASSRSRDIAFGYTF
TRBV27	TRBJ1-2	few	TRBD1	TGTGCCAGCAGTTCGCAGGGGGCCGACTTCTATGGCTACACCTTC	CASSSQGADFYGYTF
TRBV5-4	TRBJ1-4	NA	TRBD1	TGTGCCAGCAGCCTAGGGACAGGGCGTGAAAAACTGTTTTTT	CASSLGTGREKLFF
TRBV5-5	TRBJ1-4	NA	NA	TGTGCCAGCAGCGATCAGGGTTCTGCAACTAATGAAAAACTGTTTTTT	CASSDQGSATNEKLFF
TRBV7-2	TRBJ1-2	once	TRBD1	TGTGCCAGCAGCACCCGGACAGGGATCAACTATGGCTACACCTTC	CASSTRTGINYGYTF
TRBV6-5	TRBJ1-4	NA	NA	TGTGCCAGCAGTTCCCGTTGGAACAGTGAAAAACTGTTTTTT	CASSSRWNSEKLFF
TRBV7-9	TRBJ2-2	NA	NA	TGTGCCAGCAGCTTAACCCAGGGCACCGGGGAGCTGTTTTTT	CASSLTQGTGELFF
TRBV14	TRBJ2-1	few	NA	TGTGCCAGCAGCCAAAGGCAGTACGGGTACAATGAGCAGTTCTTC	CASSQRQYGYNEQFF
TRBV9	TRBJ2-3	NA	TRBD1	TGTGCCAGCAGCGATCCGGGACAGGGGCACACAGATACGCAGTATTTT	CASSDPGQGHTDTQYF
TRBV18	TRBJ2-2	NA	TRBD2	TGTGCCAGCTCACCAGTAGCGGGAGGTCGGACCGGGGAGCTGTTTTTT	CASSPVAGGRTGELFF
TRBV7-3	TRBJ1-1	NA	NA	TGTGCCAGCAGCTCACTAAAAGGCACTGAAGCTTTCTTT	CASSSLKGTEAFF
TRBV7-6	TRBJ2-7	NA	TRBD2	TGTGCCAGCAGCTTAGTAATTAGCGGGAGGCCCCTAGCCCCCTACGAGCAGTACTTC	CASSLVISGRPLAPYEQYF
TRBV11-2	TRBJ2-5	NA	NA	TGTGCCAGCAGCTTAGGGCAGAAAGAGACCCAGTACTTC	CASSLGQKETQYF
TRBV27	TRBJ2-1	NA	NA	TGTGCCAGCAGTTTCCCGAAACCGGGAACCAGCTACAATGAGCAGTTCTTC	CASSFPKPGTSYNEQFF
TRBV27	TRBJ1-1	NA	TRBD1	TGTGCCAGCAGTCCCCGACAGGGAGGTTCTGAAGCTTTCTTT	CASSPRQGGSEAFF
TRBV7-8	TRBJ2-3	NA	TRBD2	TGTGCCAGCAGCTCGACTAGCGGGGGAGAGGGCACAGATACGCAGTATTTT	CASSSTSGGEGTDTQYF
TRBV11-2	TRBJ2-5	NA	NA	TGTGCCAGCAGCGTCCGGGAAGAGACCCAGTACTTC	CASSVREETQYF
TRBV4-1	TRBJ1-2	NA	NA	TGCGCCAGCAGCCAAGATCGGACAGTCTATGGCTACACCTTC	CASSQDRTVYGYTF
TRBV5-4	TRBJ1-6	few	TRBD1	TGTGCCAGCAGCGTGGACAGGGAGTATTCACCCCTCCACTTT	CASSVDREYSPLHF
TRBV5-4	TRBJ2-1	NA	NA	TGTGCCAGCAGCACCTCGGGACAATCCTACAATGAGCAGTTCTTC	CASSTSGQSYNEQFF
TRBV6-1	TRBJ1-5	NA	TRBD1	TGTGCCAGCAGTGATCAGACAGGGGCACAGCCCCAGCATTTT	CASSDQTGAQPQHF
TRBV6-6	TRBJ1-1	NA	NA	TGTGCCAGCAGACCCCAGGGGCGTATGGAAGCTTTCTTT	CASRPQGRMEAFF
TRBV11-2	TRBJ2-3	NA	NA	TGTGCCAGCAGCTTAACGGGGGTAGCGGGCACAGATACGCAGTATTTT	CASSLTGVAGTDTQYF
TRBV19	TRBJ1-2	NA	TRBD1	TGTGCCAGTAGTACTTATCACAGGGGCCAGTATGGCTACACCTTC	CASSTYHRGQYGYTF
TRBV27	TRBJ2-7	NA	NA	TGTGCCAGCAGTCCCTCTTCAGCGCCAACCTACGAGCAGTACTTC	CASSPSSAPTYEQYF
TRBV4-2	TRBJ1-2	NA	NA	TGTGCCAGCAGCCAAGGGACTTCCACGAACTATGGCTACACCTTC	CASSQGTSTNYGYTF
TRBV6-2/TRBV6-3	TRBJ2-4	few	NA	TGTGCCAGCAGCAACGTGCCGAGACAGAAAAACATTCAGTACTTC	CASSNVPRQKNIQYF
TRBV9	TRBJ2-4	NA	TRBD1	TGTGCCAGCAGCCGGGACAGAGCCAAAAACATTCAGTACTTC	CASSRDRAKNIQYF